The TCR beta chain under discussion was sequenced for a study of PD-1 blockade in classical Hodgkin lymphoma. General study findings and limits: What caused the repertoire differences, perhaps disease activity or prior therapy, remains undefined. Healthy donors reportedly exceeded newly diagnosed patients in baseline TCR diversity.

Of note for this clone: Its target is not known.

With 0 bases clipped from V and 4 bases from J, the junction kept 11 bases outside the gene matches. This CDR3 region has 18 residues. Profiling relied on immunoSEQ multiplex PCR, and the TCRdb table lists in-frame clones only, not all of them. The sample contains 47,000 or so clones, around 90% of which appear only once. Time point of the sample: newly diagnosed, previously untreated cHL patient sample. A comparison was provided by newly diagnosed, untreated classical Hodgkin lymphoma PBMCs. This receptor was identified in a human donor with classical Hodgkin lymphoma. The chain combines TRBV23-1 with TRBJ2-1, with 8 bases identical to TRBD2. TRBV23-1 belongs to the ORF category, with a function that is uncertain. The specimen sequenced was peripheral blood mononuclear cells (PBMCs). CDR3 region: CASSQSGGLDNLYNEQFF. The CDR3 coding sequence is TGCGCCAGCAGTCAATCCGGGGGACTAGATAACTTATACAATGAGCAGTTCTTC.